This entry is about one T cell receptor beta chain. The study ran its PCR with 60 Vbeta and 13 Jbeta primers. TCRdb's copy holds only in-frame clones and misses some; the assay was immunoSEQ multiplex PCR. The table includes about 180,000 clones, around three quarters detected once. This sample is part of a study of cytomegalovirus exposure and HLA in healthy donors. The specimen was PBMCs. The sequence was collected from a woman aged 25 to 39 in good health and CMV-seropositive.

The CDR3 region has the DNA TGTGCCACCAGCTCCCTGGGGGGGGCACCGTACAATGAGCAGTTCTTC. Encoded protein: CATSSLGGAPYNEQFF. This rearrangement joins TRBV15 to TRBJ2-1, with D tentatively TRBD2 (7 bases). The CDR3 is 16 amino acids. V lost 5 bases, J lost 4 bases, and 18 bases lay in between. In germline, CDR1 is LNHNV, CDR2 YYDKDF (reference sequence).